This T cell receptor beta chain is drawn from a study of shared clonotypes between healthy human individuals. General study points: A small donor pool kept down the genetic and exposure-history diversity that was represented.

CD4+ cell separation produced CD45RA+ naive and CD45RA-negative memory subsets. When replicate PCRs were run on sorted subsets, they used about 220 ng DNA, approximately 33,000 T cell genomes. Profiling relied on immunoSEQ multiplex PCR, and the TCRdb table lists in-frame clones only, not all of them. The sample lists about 2.5 million clones; around 92% were seen once. This clone was recorded once. Its specificity is not known. This CDR3 comprises 17 residues. Per germline, CDR1 LNHDA and CDR2 SQIVND (reference sequence). V shed 3 bases, J shed 0 bases, and the junction held 11 bases outside the gene matches.

V is TRBV19 and J is TRBJ2-7, with 7 nucleotides matching TRBD2. This receptor was taken from a young man in good health. Some clones in this sample may be carry-over from other donors' samples. Sequenced input: naive CD4+ T cells from PBMCs. Sample subset: CD45RA+ positively selected. CDR3 nucleotides: TGTGCCAGTAGTATCGACAGTCGGGGGAGGGACTCCTACGAGCAGTACTTC. It yields the protein CASSIDSRGRDSYEQYF.